The TCR beta chain described here comes from a study of metastatic and nonmetastatic thyroid tumors (dated by TCRdb to the early 2020s). As for the study more broadly: The researchers compared repertoires between peripheral blood samples and tumor or nodule tissue samples from patients with malignant or benign thyroid disease. General findings and caveats noted by the study authors: In both blood and tumor samples, TCR beta diversity was reported to be significantly higher in malignant tumors than in benign nodules.

After removal of 5 bases from V and 2 bases from J, the junction retains 15 bases not matched to a gene. As encoded in the germline V gene, CDR1 is SGHAT while CDR2 is FQNNGV. Measured from the cysteine to the phenylalanine, the CDR3 is 17 residues long. Solely the CDR3 DNA is kept, with 51 bases framed from the first base. The library was obtained by PCR. The run used an Illumina HiSeq 4000. High-throughput sequencing was used to profile the TCR beta-chain CDR3 region of every patient. The authors' pipeline ran thus. CDR3 differences across clinicopathological groups were used to build a classifier for discriminating distant-metastatic papillary thyroid cancer patients. Repertoire diversity was assessed with the Shannon index, and tumor-blood repertoire similarity with the Morisita-Horn index. TCRdb reworked the public reads: Q25 trimming with fastp, MiXCR clone assembly, productive beta chains retained. The V and J calls were determined by TCRdb, not by the authors. The table for this sample lists about 4,000 clones; under 40% of them were counted only once. The top ten hold 25% to 30% of the sample.

Worth noting for this clone: Its antigen is still unknown. No base qualities exist here, and no much larger clone lies one base off it.

No patient had received any treatment before thyroid surgery. Using T-cell receptor beta sequencing, the researchers looked back retrospectively at clinical samples from patients, gathered between about 2012 and 2019. Input material: adjacent normal tissue. The sequence links TRBV11-2 to TRBJ2-7, with TRBD1 matching 7 junction bases. The source of this sequence is a female donor with papillary thyroid cancer or a benign thyroid nodule (not recorded which). Some clones in this sample may be carry-over from other donors' samples. The bases are TGTGCCAGCAGCGAATTGAAGGGACAGCTCCCCGCCTACGAGCAGTACTTC. This codes for CASSELKGQLPAYEQYF.